A selection of T cell receptor beta chains follows, all from one sample in a study of shared clonotypes between healthy human individuals. Using immunoSEQ multiplex PCR, the repertoire was profiled, and TCRdb retains in-frame clones only, with some absent. The table has 2,500,000 or so clones, about 92% seen once. Sequencing used naive CD4+ T cells sorted from blood. The origin of the receptors is a man aged 18 to 29 in good health. Each CDR3 is given with its conserved first and last residue. A D gene is named only where the DNA matches it firmly. The size entry is marked missing in some rows and otherwise reads once, few, many or a size class.

>TRBD2|-|TRBJ2-1|16|TRBV6-5
CASSYKPSGSINEQFF
TGTGCCAGCAGTTACAAACCTAGCGGGAGTATCAATGAGCAGTTCTTC
>-|-|TRBJ2-2|13|TRBV10-3
CAIRLYITGELFF
TGTGCCATCAGGCTCTATATTACCGGGGAGCTGTTTTTT
>TRBD1|-|TRBJ1-6|15|TRBV28
CASSLGDRDNSPLHF
TGTGCCAGCAGTTTAGGGGACAGGGATAATTCACCCCTCCACTTT
>-|-|TRBJ1-1|15|TRBV5-1
CASSLETGVNTEAFF
TGCGCCAGCAGCTTGGAGACAGGAGTGAACACTGAAGCTTTCTTT
>TRBD2|-|TRBJ2-2|16|TRBV6-5
CASSYSPGTSTGELFF
TGTGCCAGCAGTTACTCGCCCGGGACTAGCACCGGGGAGCTGTTTTTT
>-|few|TRBJ1-1|13|TRBV5-1
CASIGGPNTEAFF
TGCGCCAGCATCGGGGGACCGAACACTGAAGCTTTCTTT
>-|-|TRBJ1-4|15|TRBV18
CASSSEHSTNEKLFF
TGTGCCAGCTCATCGGAGCATTCAACTAATGAAAAACTGTTTTTT
>TRBD2|once|TRBJ2-5|12|TRBV28
CATGGALGTQYF
TGTGCCACGGGAGGTGCCCTAGGGACCCAGTACTTC
>-|-|TRBJ2-3|12|TRBV7-9
CASSSPSDTQYF
TGTGCCAGCAGCTCACCCTCAGATACGCAGTATTTT
>-|-|TRBJ2-7|16|TRBV27
CASSLSPEAGTYEQYF
TGTGCCAGCAGTTTATCCCCCGAGGCGGGGACCTACGAGCAGTACTTC
>TRBD1|-|TRBJ1-1|13|TRBV19
CASSTQGGTEAFF
TGTGCCAGTAGTACGCAGGGGGGAACTGAAGCTTTCTTT
>-|-|TRBJ2-3|15|TRBV9
CASSVDTARADTQYF
TGTGCCAGCAGCGTAGACACAGCAAGGGCAGATACGCAGTATTTT
>TRBD1|-|TRBJ1-1|14|TRBV2
CASSPAGGGSEAFF
TGTGCCAGCAGCCCGGCAGGGGGCGGTTCTGAAGCTTTCTTT
>TRBD1|-|TRBJ1-5|15|TRBV29-1
CSASPGTGAGQPQHF
TGCAGCGCTTCCCCTGGGACAGGGGCCGGTCAGCCCCAGCATTTT
>-|-|TRBJ2-7|12|TRBV5-6
CASSWGVGEQYF
TGTGCCAGCAGCTGGGGCGTAGGCGAGCAGTACTTC
>-|-|TRBJ1-4|15|TRBV9
CASSVASATNEKLFF
TGTGCCAGCAGCGTAGCCAGTGCAACTAATGAAAAACTGTTTTTT
>TRBD1|once|TRBJ2-7|13|TRBV11-2
CASSSQGAQEQYF
TGTGCCAGCAGCTCACAGGGGGCGCAAGAGCAGTACTTC
>TRBD1|once|TRBJ1-3|14|TRBV10-3
CAISTGQPGNTIYF
TGTGCCATCAGTACGGGACAGCCTGGAAACACCATATATTTT
>-|few|TRBJ1-5|14|TRBV19
CASSPWGGNQPQHF
TGTGCCAGTAGCCCGTGGGGGGGCAATCAGCCCCAGCATTTT
>TRBD1|-|TRBJ2-1|17|TRBV10-2
CASREGTGLLPPNEQFF
TGCGCCAGCAGGGAGGGGACAGGCCTTCTCCCCCCCAATGAGCAGTTCTTC
>-|-|TRBJ2-5|14|TRBV10-3
CAISADIKGKTQYF
TGTGCCATCAGCGCGGACATCAAAGGGAAGACCCAGTACTTC
>-|-|TRBJ2-7|14|TRBV6-1
CASSAGLASYEQYF
TGTGCCAGCAGTGCAGGGCTAGCATCCTACGAGCAGTACTTC
>-|-|TRBJ2-3|15|TRBV5-4
CASSATDRNTDTQYF
TGTGCCAGCAGCGCGACCGACAGGAATACAGATACGCAGTATTTT
>-|-|TRBJ2-7|18|TRBV5-4
CASSHSTGGGPRLREQYF
TGTGCCAGCAGCCATTCTACCGGGGGAGGTCCCCGACTGAGGGAGCAGTACTTC
>TRBD1|-|TRBJ2-1|14|TRBV5-1
CASSLGTGNNEQFF
TGCGCCAGCAGCCTAGGGACAGGGAACAATGAGCAGTTCTTC
>-|-|TRBJ2-3|13|TRBV28
CASSGAQEDTQYF
TGTGCCAGCAGCGGGGCCCAGGAGGATACGCAGTATTTT
>-|-|TRBJ1-5|13|TRBV11-2
CASSLLGDQPQHF
TGTGCCAGCAGCTTGCTGGGTGATCAGCCCCAGCATTTT
>TRBD1|-|TRBJ2-3|13|TRBV30
CAWSGTGSDTQYF
TGTGCCTGGAGTGGGACAGGGTCAGATACGCAGTATTTT
>-|-|TRBJ1-2|13|TRBV5-6
CASSPTANYGYTF
TGTGCCAGCAGCCCGACAGCTAACTATGGCTACACCTTC